This T cell receptor (beta chain) was recovered during a study of cytomegalovirus exposure and HLA in healthy donors. Germline-derived CDR1 and CDR2 are SGHTA and FQGTGA. The CDR3 spans 15 residues. Losses at the gene ends were 4 bases for V and 7 bases for J; bases not matched to a gene: 9. The PCR was carried out with 60 Vbeta primers and 13 Jbeta primers. Produced via immunoSEQ multiplex PCR; TCRdb's table is partial and in-frame only. The data contain 150,000 or so clones, approximately 84% of them seen just once; the ten biggest clones take up under 6%. What was sequenced was PBMCs. The receptor comes from a woman in her forties or fifties in good health and CMV-seropositive. This chain links TRBV7-3 with TRBJ2-1, with 8 bases aligning to TRBD2. The DNA of the CDR3 is TGTGCCAGCAGCTCCATCCGGGAGGGCGAGAATGAGCAGTTCTTC. It encodes CASSSIREGENEQFF.